This T cell receptor beta chain was captured in a study of type 1 and type 2 diabetes patients. Germline-derived CDR1 and CDR2 are LGHNT and FRNRAP. This CDR3 is built from 15 residues. PCR was run on genomic DNA. A primer set of 30 forward and 13 reverse primers amplified the CDR3. One entry per CDR3 protein, called by TCRdb with MiXCR from the multiplex PCR reads. Of around 300,000 distinct CDR3 sequences listed, around 47% were seen once; the top ten hold around 15%. J is TRBJ1-2 and V is TRBV12-5; TRBD1 agrees at 7 bases. This clonotype was obtained from a man younger than 30 with type 2 diabetes. Input material: peripheral blood mononuclear cells (PBMCs). The CDR3 spells CASRHPDRADYGYTF. For the CDR3, the DNA is TGTGCCAGCAGGCACCCCGACAGGGCTGACTATGGCTACACCTTC.